This entry lists 22 T cell receptor beta chains sequenced from one sample in a study of T cell responses to AZD1222 COVID-19 vaccine. Sequencing used immunoSEQ multiplex PCR; TCRdb keeps in-frame clones, though not all of them. The profile shows around 140,000 clones, 85% to 90% of them singletons. The sample was peripheral blood, taken 28 days after the second AZD1222 dose. The receptors stem from an adult who received the AZD1222 COVID-19 vaccine.

V is TRBV11-3 and J is TRBJ1-3, with 7 bases matching TRBD1. Losses at the gene ends were 5 bases for V and 2 bases for J; bases not matched to a gene: 3. The CDR3 sequence is 14 residues long. The germline V gene encodes CDR1 SGHNT and CDR2 YENEEA. CDR3 sequence: CASSAGTAGNTIYF. In DNA, the CDR3 is TGTGCCAGCAGCGCGGGGACAGCTGGAAACACCATATATTTT.

The chain carries TRBV5-6 and TRBJ1-2, with a possible D match to TRBD1 (6 bases). Germline CDR1 reads SGHDT; CDR2 reads YYEEEE. The CDR3 length is 15 residues. V lost 4 bases to trimming and J lost 7 bases, with 20 bases between them. The CDR3 DNA reads TGTGCCAGCAGCCGTGGGACACCTGTTGGCCCTGGCTACACCTTC. Residues: CASSRGTPVGPGYTF.

The CDR3 region has the DNA TGTGCCAGCGCCTCCAATCCGGGGCCTGGAAACACCATATATTTT. This sequence encodes CASASNPGPGNTIYF. This chain links TRBV6-5 with TRBJ1-3; the D gene is possibly TRBD1 (5 bases). This CDR3 has 15 residues. Trimming took 8 bases from V and 2 from J, leaving 16 bases between them. The germline V gene has CDR1 MNHEY and CDR2 SVGAGI.

V is TRBV7-2 and J is TRBJ2-1, with TRBD2 matching over 10 bases. The germline CDR1 and CDR2 sequences are SGHTA and FQGNSA. V lost 0 bases, J lost 7 bases, and 0 bases stayed unmatched. CDR3 length: 14 residues. CDR3 sequence (DNA): TGTGCCAGCAGCTTAGCAGCGGGGGGGAATGAGCAGTTCTTC. Its protein product is CASSLAAGGNEQFF.

The genes are TRBV9 and TRBJ2-2; 9 positions match TRBD1. The CDR3 sequence is 15 residues long. The V and J ends lost 4 bases and 4 bases, in that order; junction bases with no gene match: 5. Germline V CDR1 and CDR2: SGDLS, YYNGEE. In DNA, the CDR3 is TGTGCCAGCAGCCGGGACAGGGCCGGCACCGGGGAGCTGTTTTTT. This translates into CASSRDRAGTGELFF. The variable domain in full, completed from reference TRBV9 and TRBJ2-2, reads DSGVTQTPKHLITATGQRVTLRCSPRSGDLSVYWYQQSLDQGLQFLIQYYNGEERAKGNILERFSAQQFPDLHSELNLSSLELGDSALYFCASSRDRAGTGELFFGEGSRLTVL.

This clone was detected only once. The chain combines TRBV11-3 with TRBJ2-1; 8 nucleotides match TRBD1. Trimming at V came to 6 bases and at J to 9 bases, leaving 16 bases not matched to a gene. This CDR3 comprises 16 residues. Per germline, CDR1 SGHNT and CDR2 YENEEA. Written as DNA, the CDR3 is TGTGCCAGCAGTATTAGACCTCCCGGGACAGGCAGTGAGCAGTTCTTC. Translating gives CASSIRPPGTGSEQFF.

The rearrangement joins TRBV2 to TRBJ2-7; 10 bases match TRBD2. The CDR3 length is 12 residues. V was pared by 4 bases and J by 6 bases, with 0 bases of the junction left unmatched. Germline CDR1 reads SNHLY; CDR2 reads FYNNEI. In DNA form, the CDR3 reads TGTGCCAGCAGTGGGACTAGCGGCGAGCAGTACGTC. Amino acids: CASSGTSGEQYV.

The genes are TRBV6-4 and TRBJ1-6; D unclear. The V gene lost 6 bases and the J gene lost 7 bases, with 16 bases spanning the gap. CDR3 length: 15 amino acids. In germline, CDR1 is MRHNA, CDR2 SNTAGT. The CDR3 region is CASSVGIAGNSPLHF. The CDR3 DNA sequence: TGTGCCAGCAGCGTCGGGATCGCCGGCAATTCACCCCTCCACTTT.

The genes are TRBV7-9 and TRBJ2-7; possibly TRBD2 for D (6 bases). Germline V gene lookup returns CDR1 SEHNR and CDR2 FQNEAQ (reference sequence). Trimming cost V 6 bases and J 3 bases, with 15 bases left between them. This CDR3 is 14 amino acids long. CDR3 nucleotide sequence: TGTGCCAGCAGTGCCCCGGGAGCGCTCTACGAGCAGTACTTC. Amino acids: CASSAPGALYEQYF. The whole variable domain, remainder taken from reference TRBV7-9 and TRBJ2-7, is DTGVSQNPRHKITKRGQNVTFRCDPISEHNRLYWYRQTLGQGPEFLTYFQNEAQLEKSRLLSDRFSAERPKGSFSTLEIQRTEQGDSAMYLCASSAPGALYEQYFGPGTRLTVT.

This clone has a single count. The chain links TRBV5-1 to TRBJ1-1; 7 bases map to TRBD1. There are 15 residues in the CDR3. Germline V lookup: CDR1 SGHRS, CDR2 YFSETQ. V lost 4 bases to trimming and J lost 3 bases; unmatched junction nucleotides: 9. The CDR3 DNA reads TGCGCCAGCAGCCCAGAGGACAGGTTCTACACTGAAGCTTTCTTT. Encoded protein: CASSPEDRFYTEAFF.

The chain couples TRBV7-9 to TRBJ1-2; no definite D call. The CDR3 has 14 residues. Trimming left V 5 bases short and J 4 bases short, with 14 bases between. The germline gives CDR1 SEHNR, CDR2 FQNEAQ (reference sequence). CDR3 loop: CASSPRAGFYGYTF. The CDR3, as DNA: TGTGCCAGCAGCCCAAGGGCAGGCTTCTATGGCTACACCTTC. The full variable domain, in which reference TRBV7-9 and TRBJ1-2 provide the parts outside the CDR3, is DTGVSQNPRHKITKRGQNVTFRCDPISEHNRLYWYRQTLGQGPEFLTYFQNEAQLEKSRLLSDRFSAERPKGSFSTLEIQRTEQGDSAMYLCASSPRAGFYGYTFGSGTRLTVV.

The chain recombines TRBV19 with TRBJ2-5; no reliable D call. V was clipped by 5 bases and J by 4 bases, with 5 bases between them. Germline CDR1 is LNHDA and CDR2 is SQIVND (reference sequence). The CDR3 is 11 amino acids. In DNA form, the CDR3 reads TGTGCCAGTAGTTTATTAGAGACCCAGTACTTC. Its translation is CASSLLETQYF. Filled out from reference TRBV19 and TRBJ2-5, the complete variable domain reads DGGITQSPKYLFRKEGQNVTLSCEQNLNHDAMYWYRQDPGQGLRLIYYSQIVNDFQKGDIAEGYSVSREKKESFPLTVTSAQKNPTAFYLCASSLLETQYFGPGTRLLVL.

The chain links TRBV11-3 to TRBJ2-1, with a tentative D call TRBD1 (5 bases). Looked up from germline, CDR1 is SGHNT and CDR2 is YENEEA. V lost 5 bases and J lost 4, with 15 bases in between. The CDR3 totals 15 residues. The CDR3 region has the DNA TGTGCCAGCAGCCGTAACAGGTGGACGTACAATGAGCAGTTCTTC. Its translation is CASSRNRWTYNEQFF.

This chain uses TRBV7-2 with TRBJ2-3; possible D gene TRBD2, 5 bases. The CDR3 contains 15 residues. The V and J ends lost 0 bases and 6 bases respectively, with 13 bases between them. Germline values: CDR1 SGHTA, CDR2 FQGNSA. Here the CDR3 reads CASSLATPGRDTQYF. The CDR3 coding sequence is TGTGCCAGCAGCTTAGCGACCCCGGGAAGGGATACGCAGTATTTT.

The rearrangement uses TRBV3-1 (or the pseudogene TRBV3-2) and TRBJ1-4; D is unclear. Trimming took off 3 bases at V and 6 bases at J, with 14 bases between the two ends. Germline V CDR1 and CDR2: LGHDT, YNNKEL (reference sequence). The CDR3 is 15 amino acids. The CDR3 sequence is CASSHLEGNDEKLFF. CDR3 in DNA: TGTGCCAGCAGCCACCTCGAAGGGAACGATGAAAAACTGTTTTTT.

For the CDR3, the DNA is TGTGCCAGCACCCCGGGGACACTTCCTGAGGGAGAGACCCAGTACTTC. Residues: CASTPGTLPEGETQYF. This chain connects TRBV11-1 to TRBJ2-5; TRBD1 might be the D (6 bases). The CDR3 has 16 residues. The germline CDR1 and CDR2 sequences are SGHAT and FQDESV (reference sequence). Deletions cut 7 bases from V and 4 bases from J, with 22 bases between.

The gene calls are TRBV19 and TRBJ2-3; a weak D match, TRBD2 (6 bases). Germline assignment: CDR1 LNHDA and CDR2 SQIVND (reference sequence). CDR3 length equals 19 residues. V lost 2 bases and J lost 4, with 25 bases in between. CDR3 in DNA: TGTGCCAGTAGTATACGTCGGCGCGGGGCCAGCCAGTACCCAGATACGCAGTATTTT. This gives the protein CASSIRRRGASQYPDTQYF.

The CDR3 reads CSARTGYGYTF. CDR3 DNA sequence: TGCAGTGCTAGGACGGGCTATGGCTACACCTTC. The V gene is TRBV20-1, the J gene TRBJ1-2; no definite D call. V was pared by 3 bases and J by 4 bases, with 6 bases between. This CDR3 has 11 residues. Germline V lookup: CDR1 DFQATT, CDR2 SNEGSKA (reference sequence).

The chain employs TRBV28 and TRBJ1-2; possibly TRBD1 for D (5 bases). This CDR3 spans 13 amino acids. Germline V CDR1 and CDR2: MDHEN, SYDVKM. With 7 bases removed from V and 1 base from J, the gap between germline ends came to 10 bases. CDR3 protein: CASKGQFNYGYTF. CDR3 DNA sequence: TGTGCCAGCAAGGGGCAGTTTAACTATGGCTACACCTTC.

This clone was detected only a few times. The chain joins TRBV6-4 to TRBJ2-1; D remains unclear. The V end lost 6 bases, the J end lost 4 bases, and 16 bases lay between the germline ends. The CDR3 has 15 amino acids. The germline V gene has CDR1 MRHNA and CDR2 SNTAGT. The CDR3 DNA reads as TGTGCCAGCAGCGCTCGCCAGGACGCTTACAATGAGCAGTTCTTC. Its protein product is CASSARQDAYNEQFF.

The genes are TRBV2 and TRBJ1-5; 9 nucleotides line up with TRBD1. CDR3 length equals 15 residues. V lost 6 bases and J lost 7; bases outside the gene matches: 10. Germline CDR1 reads SNHLY; CDR2 reads FYNNEI. The CDR3 DNA reads as TGTGCCAGCAGCTACGGGACAGGGACGGAGCAGCCCCAGCATTTT. Its translation is CASSYGTGTEQPQHF.

This sequence joins TRBV11-2 and TRBJ2-3; TRBD2 agrees at 13 bases. The CDR3 consists of 16 residues. Germline CDR1 is SGHAT and CDR2 is FQNNGV. Germline trimming cut 5 bases from V and 4 bases from J; bases unmatched to any gene: 6. CDR3 DNA sequence: TGTGCCAGCAGCCAGGGACTAGCGGGACGGGCAGATACGCAGTATTTT. It translates to CASSQGLAGRADTQYF.